The present T cell receptor beta chain was sequenced within a study of Ad26.COV2.S vaccination and SARS-CoV-2 variants. Broader study findings: Analyses that measured TCR breadth and depth may have underestimated total T cell responses. After vaccination, reports described spike-specific CD8+ and CD4+ T cell responses as showing substantial breadth.

Produced via immunoSEQ multiplex PCR; TCRdb's table is partial and in-frame only. Found here are about 350,000 clones, just over 90% of them singletons; the top ten hold around 4.2%. Details on this clone: As yet, its antigen is unknown.

This clonotype was sampled from a human donor who had recovered from COVID-19. The starting material was peripheral blood, obtained after recovery from COVID-19.

The chain's CDR3 is CASSLQGIVTEAFF. In DNA form, the CDR3 reads TGTGCCAGCAGCTTACAGGGGATCGTTACTGAAGCTTTCTTT. This chain joins TRBV7-9 and TRBJ1-1, with D possibly matching TRBD1 (6 bases). CDR3 size: 14 residues. With 2 bases removed from V and 5 bases from J, the gap between germline ends came to 12 bases. Germline CDR1 is SEHNR and CDR2 is FQNEAQ (reference sequence).